The 20 T cell receptor beta chains listed next were all sequenced from one sample in a study of blood T cell repertoires in COVID-19 (dated by TCRdb to 2019 to 2021). Libraries were constructed by the immunoSEQ multiplex PCR assay. TCRdb stores this immuneACCESS table with in-frame sequences only. Part of the clones is absent; in the studies checked, under half of the shortfall reflects unresolved V genes, and no reason is known for the rest. Counted in this sample were about 260,000 clones; around 80% of them appeared once. The top ten hold roughly 4% of the sample. Sequencing was carried out using PBMCs or T cells enriched from blood (not recorded which). The receptors derive from a man aged 25 to 40 with acute COVID-19.

CDR3 DNA sequence: TGTGCCAGCAGAGTTAGCGGGATAGCCAAAAACATTCAGTACTTC. This gives the protein CASRVSGIAKNIQYF. The rearrangement links TRBV6-5 to TRBJ2-4; 8 bases agree with TRBD2. Trimming cost V 6 bases and J 0 bases; bases outside gene matches: 4. The germline V gene has CDR1 MNHEY and CDR2 SVGAGI. The CDR3 spans 15 residues.

The J gene is TRBJ2-1, the V gene TRBV6-1; the D gene is possibly TRBD1 (5 bases). V dropped 1 base and J dropped 0 bases, with 7 bases sitting between them. Germline V gene sequence: CDR1 MNHNS, CDR2 SASEGT. The CDR3 has 15 residues. CDR3 sequence: CASSEEQGSYNEQFF. The CDR3 DNA reads TGTGCCAGCAGTGAAGAGCAGGGCTCCTACAATGAGCAGTTCTTC.

This chain links TRBV19 with TRBJ2-2; 11 nucleotides line up with TRBD2. Germline V gene data show CDR1 as LNHDA and CDR2 as SQIVND (reference sequence). Losses at the gene ends were 9 bases for V and 6 bases for J; bases not matched to a gene: 12. The length of the CDR3 is 16 residues. The CDR3 here is CASTRVSGRASGELFF. DNA of the CDR3: TGTGCCAGCACAAGGGTTAGCGGGAGGGCCTCCGGGGAGCTGTTTTTT.

This clone has more than one count but fewer than ten. The genes are TRBV3-1 (or the pseudogene TRBV3-2) and TRBJ1-3; no firm D call. Germline V gives CDR1 LGHDT, CDR2 YNNKEL (reference sequence). Trimming stripped 1 base from V and 4 bases from J, with 5 bases between. This CDR3 has 13 amino acids. The CDR3 sequence is CASSQGRGNTIYF. The CDR3 DNA follows: TGTGCCAGCAGCCAAGGGCGGGGAAACACCATATATTTT.

V usage is TRBV6-5 and J usage is TRBJ1-1; D unresolved. CDR3 length: 13 residues. Germline V gives CDR1 MNHEY, CDR2 SVGAGI. V was shortened by 7 bases and J by 8 bases, with 17 bases between the two germline ends. CDR3 nucleotides: TGTGCCAGCACGGAGGGCCGCTTGAGGGAAGCTTTCTTT. Translating it yields CASTEGRLREAFF.

The chain employs TRBV28 and TRBJ2-2; no definite D call. Looked up from germline, CDR1 is MDHEN and CDR2 is SYDVKM. V shed 3 bases and J shed 6 bases, with 5 bases lying between them. The CDR3 consists of 12 residues. The chain's CDR3 is CASSFLPGELFF. The CDR3, as DNA: TGTGCCAGCAGTTTCCTCCCCGGGGAGCTGTTTTTT.

V and J are TRBV18 and TRBJ2-2, with TRBD1 as a possible D gene (6 bases). The CDR3 totals 14 residues. V lost 7 bases and J 7 bases, leaving 16 bases between the germline ends. Germline CDR1 KGHSH, CDR2 LQKENI. CDR3 residues: CASYGQPGNGELFF. CDR3 nucleotide sequence: TGTGCCAGCTACGGACAGCCCGGGAACGGGGAGCTGTTTTTT.

The table lists this clone with a few counts. V usage is TRBV12-3 or TRBV12-4 and J usage is TRBJ1-1; D call uncertain. V was trimmed by 6 bases and J by 0 bases, leaving 8 bases between them. There are 13 residues in the CDR3. The CDR3 protein is CASRLRLNTEAFF. CDR3 sequence (DNA): TGTGCCAGCAGGCTACGTCTGAACACTGAAGCTTTCTTT.

This sequence joins TRBV18 and TRBJ1-5; TRBD1 matches 7 bases. The CDR3 extends over 15 amino acids. The germline CDR1 and CDR2 sequences are KGHSH and LQKENI. J lost 1 base, V lost 6 bases, and 6 bases had no gene match. CDR3 DNA: TGTGCCAGCTCTACCGGGACAGCAAGCAATCAGCCCCAGCATTTT. Its protein product is CASSTGTASNQPQHF.

This clone was observed a single time. V gene TRBV5-1 combines with J gene TRBJ2-2; 9 positions match TRBD1. J gave up 4 bases and V 5 bases, and 9 bases lay outside the gene matches. This CDR3 has 16 amino acids. CDR1 SGHRS and CDR2 YFSETQ come from the germline V gene. Here the CDR3 reads CASRGGGQGPTGELFF. The CDR3 nucleotides read TGCGCCAGCAGAGGAGGGGGACAGGGACCCACCGGGGAGCTGTTTTTT.

The chain recombines TRBV30 with TRBJ1-5; D might be TRBD1 (6 bases). V was clipped by 2 bases and J by 7 bases, with 18 bases between them. CDR3 length: 15 residues. Per the germline V gene, CDR1 is GTSNPN and CDR2 is SVGIG (reference sequence). Here the CDR3 reads CAWSPPPGAGQPQHF. Written as DNA, the CDR3 is TGTGCCTGGAGTCCCCCCCCAGGGGCAGGGCAGCCCCAGCATTTT.

The chain recombines TRBV7-8 with TRBJ1-1; D remains unclear. This CDR3 is built from 12 residues. V lost 5 bases to trimming and J lost 11 bases, with 15 bases between them. Germline loops: CDR1 SGHVS, CDR2 FQNEAQ. DNA of the CDR3: TGTGCCAGCAGCCTACCCGGAGGGCAGGCTTTCTTT. Translated: CASSLPGGQAFF.

The CDR3 is CASSAGLAGVYGELFF. The CDR3 DNA reads TGTGCCAGCAGTGCCGGGCTAGCGGGAGTTTATGGGGAGCTGTTTTTT. The chain couples TRBV2 to TRBJ2-2; 10 nucleotides align to TRBD2. V shed 4 bases, J shed 8 bases, and the junction held 10 bases outside the gene matches. Per the germline V gene, CDR1 is SNHLY and CDR2 is FYNNEI. The CDR3 has 16 amino acids.

The rearrangement uses TRBV24-1 and TRBJ1-1; D is possibly TRBD1 (6 bases). Trimming left V 6 bases short and J 5 bases short, with 9 bases between. The germline V gene has CDR1 KGHDR and CDR2 SFDVKD. The CDR3 contains 12 residues. The CDR3 is CATSQGRTEAFF. The CDR3 region has the DNA TGTGCCACCAGTCAGGGGAGAACTGAAGCTTTCTTT.

The chain combines TRBV27 with TRBJ2-7; 9 bases agree with TRBD2. Germline CDR1 reads MNHEY; CDR2 reads SMNVEV (reference sequence). CDR3 length: 15 amino acids. V shed 2 bases and J 3 bases; nucleotides not matched to a gene: 5. CDR3 nucleotide sequence: TGTGCCAGCAGTTTAACTGCTAGCGGGGTCTACGAGCAGTACGTC. Translating it yields CASSLTASGVYEQYV.

The chain links TRBV28 to TRBJ1-1, with 8 nucleotides matching TRBD1. This CDR3 region has 13 residues. CDR1 MDHEN and CDR2 SYDVKM come from the germline V gene. Trimming cost V 11 bases and J 4 bases; bases outside gene matches: 9. CDR3 sequence (DNA): TGTGCCGGCGGGGACAGGCCCCTCACTGAAGCTTTCTTT. This codes for CAGGDRPLTEAFF.

The CDR3 bases are TGTGCCAGCAGCTGGGCGGGAGTAGAAACCGGGGAGCTGTTTTTT. Translated: CASSWAGVETGELFF. The V gene is TRBV7-9, the J gene TRBJ2-2; 7 bases align to TRBD2. Trimming cost V 4 bases and J 5 bases; bases outside gene matches: 7. This CDR3 has 15 residues. Germline lookup yields CDR1 SEHNR and CDR2 FQNEAQ (reference sequence). Supplemented by reference TRBV7-9 and TRBJ2-2, the full variable domain reads DTGVSQNPRHKITKRGQNVTFRCDPISEHNRLYWYRQTLGQGPEFLTYFQNEAQLEKSRLLSDRFSAERPKGSFSTLEIQRTEQGDSAMYLCASSWAGVETGELFFGEGSRLTVL.

The chain carries TRBV30 and TRBJ1-1; no reliable D call. Trimming stripped 1 base from V and 0 bases from J, with 12 bases between. The CDR3 has 15 amino acids. Germline V lookup: CDR1 GTSNPN, CDR2 SVGIG (reference sequence). CDR3 bases: TGTGCCTGGAGTGACAGATCCTACATGAACACTGAAGCTTTCTTT. The encoded protein is CAWSDRSYMNTEAFF.

The CDR3 nucleotides read TGTGCCTCCCGAGGCGCGGGGGGATACAATGAGCAGTTCTTC. The encoded protein is CASRGAGGYNEQFF. The chain is built from TRBV24-1 and TRBJ2-1; 8 nucleotides match TRBD2. Germline loops: CDR1 KGHDR, CDR2 SFDVKD. The CDR3 is 14 residues long. Unmatched junction bases numbered 10, after V lost 12 bases and J lost 4 bases.

This clone was recorded a few times. This sequence joins TRBV7-2 and TRBJ1-5; D perhaps matches TRBD1 (5 bases). Germline loops: CDR1 SGHTA, CDR2 FQGNSA. This CDR3 is built from 18 residues. V was shortened by 1 base and J by 3 bases, with 19 bases between the two germline ends. The CDR3 DNA sequence: TGTGCCAGCAGCTTAGAAATAGCGGGGGGAGATTACAATCAGCCCCAGCATTTT. As protein: CASSLEIAGGDYNQPQHF.